These T cell receptor beta chains were read from a single sample in a study of blood T cell repertoires in COVID-19. TCRdb's table, derived via immunoSEQ multiplex PCR, lists solely in-frame clones and lacks some. Of over 200,000 clones listed, over 80% are singletons. Sequencing was done on a sample of PBMCs or T cells enriched from blood (not recorded which). Receptor source: a man aged 25-45 years who had recovered from COVID-19. CDR3s include the opening cysteine and the closing phenylalanine or tryptophan. A D gene is named only where the DNA matches it firmly. A clone size is listed for some rows: how often the clone was seen (once, few, many), or a class if it is expanded.

clone_size j_call d_call v_call cdr3_aa cdr3_nt
few TRBJ1-1 TRBD1 TRBV19 CASLGTGRSRRTEAFF TGTGCCAGTCTGGGGACAGGGCGATCGAGACGGACTGAAGCTTTCTTT
NA TRBJ2-2 TRBD1 TRBV7-8 CASSLGRRTGNTGELFF TGTGCCAGCAGCTTAGGAAGGAGGACAGGGAACACCGGGGAGCTGTTTTTT
NA TRBJ1-4 NA TRBV10-3 CAIGMTGATNEKLFF TGTGCCATCGGTATGACAGGCGCAACTAATGAAAAACTGTTTTTT
NA TRBJ1-3 NA TRBV20-1 CSASDRPSGNTIYF TGCAGTGCTAGTGACAGGCCCTCTGGAAACACCATATATTTT
NA TRBJ1-4 NA TRBV5-4 CASARWTEANEKLFF TGTGCCAGCGCCCGTTGGACAGAGGCTAATGAAAAACTGTTTTTT
NA TRBJ2-3 TRBD2 TRBV6-5 CASSRTSGGTDTQYF TGTGCCAGCAGTAGGACTAGCGGGGGCACAGATACGCAGTATTTT
NA TRBJ1-4 TRBD1 TRBV6-1 CASSEADRGEKLFF TGTGCCAGCAGTGAAGCCGACAGGGGTGAAAAACTGTTTTTT
NA TRBJ2-5 TRBD2 TRBV4-3 CASSLSGGNQETQYF TGCGCCAGCAGCCTTAGCGGGGGGAACCAAGAGACCCAGTACTTC
NA TRBJ2-5 NA TRBV19 CASSITLASQETQYF TGTGCCAGTAGTATAACTCTAGCAAGCCAAGAGACCCAGTACTTC
NA TRBJ2-3 NA TRBV5-1 CASSLQGRTDTQYF TGCGCCAGCAGCTTGCAGGGTAGGACAGATACGCAGTATTTT
NA TRBJ2-5 NA TRBV13 CASSSHMEGRETQYF TGTGCCAGCAGCTCCCACATGGAGGGTAGGGAGACCCAGTACTTC
NA TRBJ1-6 TRBD1 TRBV7-8 CASSLATGTDSPLHF TGTGCCAGCAGCTTAGCGACAGGGACGGATTCACCCCTCCACTTT
NA TRBJ1-6 TRBD1 TRBV4-1 CASSRDRGGNSPLHF TGCGCCAGCAGCCGGGACAGGGGAGGCAATTCACCCCTCCACTTT
NA TRBJ2-7 TRBD1 TRBV5-4 CASSWDRTSYEQYF TGTGCCAGCAGTTGGGACAGGACATCCTACGAGCAGTACTTC
NA TRBJ2-2 NA TRBV9 CASSVGAGTGELFF TGTGCCAGCAGCGTGGGGGCCGGCACCGGGGAGCTGTTTTTT
NA TRBJ2-5 NA TRBV29-1 CSVVAQETQYF TGCAGCGTTGTCGCGCAAGAGACCCAGTACTTC
NA TRBJ2-1 TRBD1 TRBV7-9 CTSSTLGQGNNEQFF TGTACCAGCAGCACGTTGGGACAGGGAAACAATGAGCAGTTCTTC
NA TRBJ2-5 TRBD2 TRBV3-1/TRBV3-2 CASSPAPGLAGGLETQYF TGTGCCAGCAGCCCCGCGCCGGGACTAGCGGGAGGGTTGGAGACCCAGTACTTC
NA TRBJ2-1 TRBD2 TRBV9 CASSVALLAGDNEQFF TGTGCCAGCAGCGTAGCTCTACTAGCGGGGGACAATGAGCAGTTCTTC
NA TRBJ1-2 NA TRBV5-8 CASSRRTSAGGYTF TGTGCCAGCAGCCGACGCACCTCGGCGGGGGGCTACACCTTC
NA TRBJ1-1 NA TRBV30 CAWSLGHNTEAFF TGTGCCTGGAGTTTGGGACATAACACTGAAGCTTTCTTT
NA TRBJ2-3 NA TRBV5-4 CASSLPLMGSSTDTQYF TGTGCCAGCAGCTTGCCCTTGATGGGCAGTAGCACAGATACGCAGTATTTT
NA TRBJ2-7 TRBD1 TRBV7-8 CASSSGTGLYEQYF TGTGCCAGCAGCTCGGGGACAGGGCTCTACGAGCAGTACTTC
NA TRBJ2-5 NA TRBV2 CASRVRGQETQYF TGTGCCAGCAGAGTCAGAGGACAAGAGACCCAGTACTTC
NA TRBJ1-5 NA TRBV6-2/TRBV6-3 CASSQTGSGNQPQHF TGTGCCAGCAGTCAAACAGGGAGTGGCAATCAGCCCCAGCATTTT
NA TRBJ2-7 TRBD2 TRBV30 CAWKSPGRAYEQYF TGTGCCTGGAAGAGTCCCGGGAGGGCCTACGAGCAGTACTTC
NA TRBJ2-7 TRBD2 TRBV5-1 CASSPKRLAGAAEQYF TGCGCCAGCAGCCCAAAGAGGCTAGCGGGAGCTGCCGAGCAGTACTTC
NA TRBJ2-2 NA TRBV19 CASSPRVVNTGELFF TGTGCCAGTAGTCCGCGGGTCGTCAACACCGGGGAGCTGTTTTTT
NA TRBJ1-1 NA TRBV10-3 CAITDGQLGTEAFF TGTGCCATCACCGACGGACAGTTGGGCACTGAAGCTTTCTTT
once TRBJ2-2 TRBD2 TRBV27 CASSLGASGRYGDTGELFF TGTGCCAGCAGTCTCGGGGCTAGCGGGAGGTATGGCGACACCGGGGAGCTGTTTTTT
NA TRBJ1-2 NA TRBV2 CASSETGIYGYTF TGTGCCAGCAGTGAGACAGGAATCTATGGCTACACCTTC
NA TRBJ2-7 TRBD1 TRBV6-2/TRBV6-3 CASSGQATYEQYF TGTGCCAGCAGTGGACAGGCGACCTACGAGCAGTACTTC
NA TRBJ1-1 TRBD1 TRBV6-5 CASSYTKGGPEAFF TGTGCCAGCAGTTACACCAAAGGGGGCCCTGAAGCTTTCTTT
few TRBJ2-7 TRBD2 TRBV11-2 CASSLGLAGSYEQYF TGTGCCAGCAGCTTAGGACTAGCGGGGTCCTACGAGCAGTACTTC
NA TRBJ2-7 NA TRBV19 CASSNLLDFQGYEQYF TGTGCCAGTAGTAATCTACTTGATTTCCAGGGTTACGAGCAGTACTTC
NA TRBJ2-5 TRBD2 TRBV7-9 CASSHPGLAPRGRETQYF TGTGCCAGCAGCCATCCGGGACTAGCGCCAAGGGGGCGGGAGACCCAGTACTTC
NA TRBJ1-5 NA TRBV6-1 CASSEGQGDNQPQHF TGTGCCAGCAGTGAAGGTCAGGGCGACAATCAGCCCCAGCATTTT
NA TRBJ2-7 TRBD1 TRBV2 CASSEDAGGRYEQYF TGTGCCAGCAGTGAAGACGCAGGGGGCCGGTACGAGCAGTACTTC
NA TRBJ2-1 TRBD1 TRBV7-2 CASSLVGARGRDNEQFF TGTGCCAGCAGCTTAGTCGGGGCTAGGGGGCGGGACAATGAGCAGTTCTTC
NA TRBJ2-7 TRBD2 TRBV5-1 CASSWGAGGVEQYF TGCGCCAGCAGCTGGGGAGCGGGAGGTGTCGAGCAGTACTTC
NA TRBJ1-4 TRBD1 TRBV28 CASTGGKGEKLFF TGTGCCAGCACAGGGGGCAAGGGTGAAAAACTGTTTTTT
NA TRBJ2-7 TRBD2 TRBV5-4 CASSTSAAYEQYF TGTGCCAGCAGCACTAGCGCCGCCTACGAGCAGTACTTC
NA TRBJ1-3 NA TRBV6-5 CATRDFAGNTIYF TGTGCCACCCGGGACTTCGCTGGAAACACCATATATTTT
NA TRBJ2-4 NA TRBV7-8 CASSRGTGERYF TGTGCCAGCAGCCGGGGGACGGGGGAGCGGTACTTC
NA TRBJ2-5 TRBD2 TRBV5-4 CASSLGLAETQYF TGTGCCAGCAGCTTGGGACTAGCAGAGACCCAGTACTTC
NA TRBJ1-5 NA TRBV7-2 CASRAGDSNQPQHF TGTGCCAGCAGGGCAGGGGACAGCAATCAGCCCCAGCATTTT
NA TRBJ2-5 NA TRBV5-6 CASSLQVEGRYQETQYF TGTGCCAGCAGCTTGCAGGTCGAGGGGAGGTACCAAGAGACCCAGTACTTC
NA TRBJ2-7 TRBD1 TRBV6-1 CASGIGTGVYEQYF TGTGCCAGCGGGATCGGGACAGGGGTCTACGAGCAGTACTTC
NA TRBJ2-2 TRBD1 TRBV24-1 CATSELGQGENTGELFF TGTGCCACCAGTGAACTCGGACAGGGAGAGAACACCGGGGAGCTGTTTTTT